Included here is one T cell receptor beta chain sequence, with context. No antigen is known for it. The data originate from a study of T cells in tumors after PD-1 blockade. Background on the study: Each patient got pembrolizumab 200 mg every 3 weeks or cemiplimab 350 mg every 2 weeks. Some patients also took daily vismodegib 150 mg during anti-PD-1 treatment. On average, peripheral blood gave approximately 120,000 TCR templates and 33,000 or so unique clonotypes.

Unmatched junction bases numbered 8, after V lost 6 bases and J lost 6 bases. Germline V gene data show CDR1 as MDHEN and CDR2 as SYDVKM. This CDR3 is 14 amino acids long. Libraries were prepared by immunoSEQ multiplex PCR; TCRdb keeps only in-frame clonotypes and omits some of them. The data contain 30,000 to 40,000 clones, approximately 78% of them singletons. Study outcomes and limitations: Some novel exhausted tumor clones appeared in pre-treatment blood, suggesting peripheral recruitment.

The TCR sequence derives from a human donor with basal cell carcinoma. The rearrangement uses TRBV28 and TRBJ1-5; TRBD1 matches 7 bases. Material: PBMCs, obtained before anti-PD-1 treatment. The CDR3 sequence is CASRRQGDSQPQHF. CDR3 DNA: TGTGCCAGCAGGAGACAGGGCGACAGTCAGCCCCAGCATTTT.